Shown below are 17 T cell receptor beta chains from a single sample sequenced in a study of blood T cell repertoires in COVID-19. Data came from immunoSEQ multiplex PCR; TCRdb stores just in-frame clones and leaves some out. The sample carries about 190,000 clones, 70% to 85% recorded once. The source material was peripheral blood. The receptors were gathered from a man aged 45 to 65 who had recovered from COVID-19.

V gene TRBV19 combines with J gene TRBJ1-1, with 8 bases aligning to TRBD1. The CDR3 extends over 14 amino acids. V lost 5 bases, J lost 4 bases, and 6 bases stayed unmatched. CDR1 and CDR2 from the germline V gene are LNHDA and SQIVND (reference sequence). Here the CDR3 DNA reads TGTGCCAGTAGTCTAAGGACAGGGCGCACTGAAGCTTTCTTT. It encodes CASSLRTGRTEAFF.

This clone showed up many times. The rearrangement uses TRBV6-6 and TRBJ2-7, with TRBD2 matching 7 bases. CDR3 length: 16 residues. Germline CDR1 reads MNHNY; CDR2 reads SVGAGI (reference sequence). Losses at the gene ends were 6 bases for V and 2 bases for J; bases not matched to a gene: 13. CDR3 DNA: TGTGCCAGCAGCAGCCCGGGGGGTAGCGGAACCTACGAGCAGTACTTC. Its translation: CASSSPGGSGTYEQYF.

The genes are TRBV30 and TRBJ2-3; 7 bases map to TRBD1. V was clipped by 5 bases and J by 3 bases; unmatched bases: 8. This CDR3 contains 14 residues. The germline V gene has CDR1 GTSNPN and CDR2 SVGIG (reference sequence). The chain's CDR3 is CAWDSGTETDTQYF. Written as DNA, the CDR3 is TGTGCCTGGGATTCCGGGACAGAGACAGATACGCAGTATTTT.

This clone turned up a few times. V gene TRBV6-5 combines with J gene TRBJ2-1; 7 nucleotides match TRBD1. Germline V CDR1 and CDR2: MNHEY, SVGAGI. Unmatched junction bases numbered 4, after V lost 5 bases and J lost 9 bases. This CDR3 has 12 residues. Written as DNA, the CDR3 is TGTGCCAGCAGTAACAGGGGTAGTGAGCAGTTCTTC. This codes for CASSNRGSEQFF.

This clone showed up just once. This chain uses TRBV6-5 with TRBJ2-6; D may be TRBD1 (5 bases). Trimming removed 4 bases from V and 2 bases from J, with 9 bases in between. CDR3 length equals 15 residues. Germline CDR1 and CDR2: MNHEY and SVGAGI. For the CDR3, the DNA is TGTGCCAGCAGTTCCCAGGGTGCTGGGGCCAACGTCCTGACTTTC. Its protein is CASSSQGAGANVLTF.

The CDR3: CASSTYGGTYEQYF. For the CDR3, the DNA is TGCGCCAGCAGTACGTACGGGGGGACCTACGAGCAGTACTTC. The chain carries TRBV5-1 and TRBJ2-7; 7 bases fit TRBD2. The CDR3 runs 14 residues. V shed 5 bases, J shed 2 bases, and the junction held 7 bases outside the gene matches. Germline CDR1 is SGHRS and CDR2 is YFSETQ.

This chain joins TRBV19 and TRBJ2-5; TRBD1 agrees at 11 bases. From germline, CDR1 is LNHDA and CDR2 SQIVND (reference sequence). V trimming: 5 bases; J trimming: 4 bases; junction bases outside the gene matches: 9. There are 16 residues in the CDR3. CDR3 DNA: TGTGCCAGTAGTTGGACAGGGGGCGGGGGTCCAGAGACCCAGTACTTC. It yields the protein CASSWTGGGGPETQYF. Full variable domain (remainder filled in from reference TRBV19 and TRBJ2-5): DGGITQSPKYLFRKEGQNVTLSCEQNLNHDAMYWYRQDPGQGLRLIYYSQIVNDFQKGDIAEGYSVSREKKESFPLTVTSAQKNPTAFYLCASSWTGGGGPETQYFGPGTRLLVL.

This chain connects TRBV7-3 to TRBJ1-4; D gene ambiguous. Per the germline V gene, CDR1 is SGHTA and CDR2 is FQGTGA. Trimming removed 0 bases at V and 5 bases at J, with 4 bases between. The CDR3 loop spans 13 amino acids. The CDR3 bases are TGTGCCAGCAGCTTAACTAAAAATGAAAAACTGTTTTTT. Residues: CASSLTKNEKLFF.

The chain carries TRBV19 and TRBJ2-3, with D possibly matching TRBD1 (5 bases). The CDR3 totals 14 residues. Germline CDR1 LNHDA, CDR2 SQIVND (reference sequence). Trimming removed 4 bases from V and 8 bases from J, with 16 bases in between. The CDR3 coding sequence is TGTGCCAGTAGTACTACCCTGACAGAACTTACGCAGTATTTT. Its translation is CASSTTLTELTQYF.

V is TRBV19 and J is TRBJ1-1, with D hard to call. The germline gives CDR1 LNHDA, CDR2 SQIVND (reference sequence). The CDR3 is 11 amino acids. Trimming cost V 4 bases and J 5 bases, with 5 bases left between them. The CDR3 protein is CASSKRTEAFF. The DNA of the CDR3 is TGTGCCAGTAGTAAGAGGACTGAAGCTTTCTTT.

The CDR3 sequence is CAWRKGLAGDETQYF. For the CDR3, the DNA is TGTGCCTGGCGAAAGGGACTAGCGGGAGATGAGACCCAGTACTTC. The rearrangement uses TRBV30 and TRBJ2-5, with 14 bases that match TRBD2. V shed 5 bases, J shed 5 bases, and the junction held 7 bases outside the gene matches. CDR1 GTSNPN and CDR2 SVGIG come from the germline V gene (reference sequence). The CDR3 contains 15 residues.

V and J are TRBV15 and TRBJ1-2, with 8 bases identical to TRBD1. This CDR3 contains 14 residues. CDR1 is LNHNV and CDR2 is YYDKDF in the germline V gene (reference sequence). The J segment lost 8 bases and the V segment lost 1 base, leaving 6 bases of the junction unmatched. The CDR3 DNA reads TGTGCCACCAGCAGAGTTCTGACAGGGGTCGGCTACACCTTC. Amino acids: CATSRVLTGVGYTF.

The gene calls are TRBV28 and TRBJ2-7; weak D call: TRBD1 (5 bases). There are 17 residues in the CDR3. The V and J ends lost 5 bases and 2 bases respectively, with 22 bases between them. Germline lookup yields CDR1 MDHEN and CDR2 SYDVKM. For the CDR3, the DNA is TGTGCCAGCAGTCTAACCCCGATTGGATCAGGGACCTACGAGCAGTACTTC. It codes for CASSLTPIGSGTYEQYF.

V is TRBV28 and J is TRBJ2-4; 8 bases map to TRBD2. The trim removed 6 bases at V and 7 bases at J, leaving 20 bases unmatched. The V gene's germline CDR1 is MDHEN and CDR2 SYDVKM. The CDR3 sequence is 18 residues long. CDR3 nucleotide sequence: TGTGCCAGCAGACCCCCGCGGGGGGCTAGCGGTCAGAAGAACATTCAGTACTTC. This codes for CASRPPRGASGQKNIQYF.

The CDR3 sequence: CASSLPGHGGYTF. CDR3 DNA sequence: TGTGCCAGCAGCTTACCAGGGCACGGTGGCTACACCTTC. This rearrangement joins TRBV7-9 to TRBJ1-2, with a weak D call TRBD1 (5 bases). From germline, CDR1 is SEHNR and CDR2 FQNEAQ (reference sequence). Trimming left V 2 bases short and J 7 bases short, with 11 bases between. This CDR3 has 13 amino acids.

The chain carries TRBV5-1 and TRBJ2-1, with 12 bases fitting TRBD2. The length of the CDR3 is 14 residues. V lost 2 bases, J lost 7 bases, and 1 base stayed unmatched. Germline CDR1 and CDR2: SGHRS and YFSETQ. The CDR3 bases are TGCGCCAGCAGCTTAGGACTAGCGGGGAATGAGCAGTTCTTC. It is translated as CASSLGLAGNEQFF. The full variable domain, rest sourced from reference TRBV5-1 and TRBJ2-1, is KAGVTQTPRYLIKTRGQQVTLSCSPISGHRSVSWYQQTPGQGLQFLFEYFSETQRNKGNFPGRFSGRQFSNSRSEMNVSTLELGDSALYLCASSLGLAGNEQFFGPGTRLTVL.

CDR3 nucleotide sequence: TGTGCCAGCAGCCTAGAACTAGCGGGAGGGCCCGCCGGGGAGCTGTTTTTT. This translates into CASSLELAGGPAGELFF. V and J are TRBV4-2 and TRBJ2-2, with 13 bases fitting TRBD2. Germline V gene sequence: CDR1 LGHNA, CDR2 YNFKEQ. The CDR3 is 17 amino acids. The V segment lost 4 bases and the J segment 6 bases; nucleotides outside the gene matches: 8.